The 7 T cell receptor beta chains in this list originate from one sample, sequenced in a study of T cell responses to AZD1222 COVID-19 vaccine. This table comes from immunoSEQ multiplex PCR, and its TCRdb copy is limited to in-frame clones, with some not included. Of more than 75,000 clones in the sample, 80% to 90% were seen once. The specimen was peripheral blood, collected on day 0 of AZD1222 vaccination. All receptors derive from an adult in good health.

The chain recombines TRBV28 with TRBJ1-5; a weak D match, TRBD1 (5 bases). The ends were cut back, 7 bases at V and 3 bases at J, with 10 bases in the middle. The length of the CDR3 is 13 residues. Germline V gives CDR1 MDHEN, CDR2 SYDVKM. The CDR3: CASNQGSNQPQHF. As DNA, the CDR3 is TGTGCCAGCAATCAGGGATCCAATCAGCCCCAGCATTTT.

Only one count was recorded for this clone. The chain has TRBV6-5 and TRBJ1-1; no clear D. CDR1 and CDR2 from the germline V gene are MNHEY and SVGAGI. The CDR3 has 13 amino acids. V was trimmed by 2 bases and J by 10 bases, leaving 14 bases between them. The CDR3 protein is CASSYPEGGRAFF. DNA of the CDR3: TGTGCCAGCAGTTACCCGGAGGGTGGGCGAGCTTTCTTT.

The V call is TRBV28, the J call TRBJ1-2; 9 bases fit TRBD1. The CDR3 has 13 residues. From germline, CDR1 is MDHEN and CDR2 SYDVKM. V lost 8 bases to trimming and J lost 4 bases; unmatched junction nucleotides: 5. The CDR3 region is CASEDRGSYGYTF. DNA for the CDR3: TGTGCCAGCGAGGACAGGGGATCCTATGGCTACACCTTC.

CDR3 nucleotides: TGCGCCAGCAGCTTGGATACGATGGGCGGGGTGTCCCCCTACGAGCAGTACTTC. Its protein product is CASSLDTMGGVSPYEQYF. This chain links TRBV5-1 with TRBJ2-7, with D possibly TRBD2 on 6 matching bases. Germline V gene lookup returns CDR1 SGHRS and CDR2 YFSETQ. The CDR3 covers 18 residues. Between the trimmed V and J ends, which lost 0 bases and 2 bases, there was a span of 21 bases.

This chain connects TRBV6-2 or TRBV6-3 to TRBJ1-2; the D gene is possibly TRBD1 (5 bases). Germline V gene lookup returns CDR1 MNHEY and CDR2 SVGEGT. The V and J ends lost 6 bases and 8 bases respectively, with 10 bases between them. The CDR3 has 11 residues. The CDR3 reads CASSHTGGYTF. CDR3 DNA sequence: TGTGCCAGCAGCCATACAGGAGGCTACACCTTC.

This chain joins TRBV28 and TRBJ1-3; 9 nucleotides match TRBD1. The length of the CDR3 is 17 residues. The V gene end was trimmed by 4 bases and the J gene end by 0 bases; junction bases not matched to a gene: 7. Germline values: CDR1 MDHEN, CDR2 SYDVKM. The CDR3, as DNA: TGTGCCAGCAGTTCCCCACCGGGACAGGGCTCTGGAAACACCATATATTTT. Translation: CASSSPPGQGSGNTIYF.

The rearrangement uses TRBV18 and TRBJ1-2; D ambiguous. This CDR3 is 14 amino acids long. Germline values: CDR1 KGHSH, CDR2 LQKENI. Between the trimmed V and J ends, which lost 3 bases and 8 bases, there was a span of 16 bases. The CDR3 region is CASSPSDSGRGYTF. The CDR3 DNA reads TGTGCCAGCTCACCTTCAGATTCTGGGAGAGGCTACACCTTC.